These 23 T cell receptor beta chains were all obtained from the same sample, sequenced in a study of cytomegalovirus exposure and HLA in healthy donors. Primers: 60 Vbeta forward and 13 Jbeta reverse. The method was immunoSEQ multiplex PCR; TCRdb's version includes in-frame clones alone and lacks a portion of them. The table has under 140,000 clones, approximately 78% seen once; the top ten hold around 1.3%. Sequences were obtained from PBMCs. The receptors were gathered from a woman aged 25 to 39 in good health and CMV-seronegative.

Written as DNA, the CDR3 is TGCGCCAGCAGCCAATTCTTCGGGACAGGGAACACTGAAGCTTTCTTT. Translation: CASSQFFGTGNTEAFF. The rearrangement joins TRBV4-3 to TRBJ1-1; TRBD1 matches 8 bases. The V and J ends lost 2 bases and 1 base, in that order; junction bases with no gene match: 6. Germline-derived CDR1 and CDR2 are LGHNA and YSLEER. The CDR3 is 16 residues long.

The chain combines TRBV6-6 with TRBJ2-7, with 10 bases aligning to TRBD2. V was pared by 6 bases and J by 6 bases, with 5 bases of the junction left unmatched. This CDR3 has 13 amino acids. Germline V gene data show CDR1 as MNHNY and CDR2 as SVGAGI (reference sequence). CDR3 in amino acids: CASSSGGAAEQYF. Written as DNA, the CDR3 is TGTGCCAGCAGCAGCGGGGGGGCAGCCGAGCAGTACTTC.

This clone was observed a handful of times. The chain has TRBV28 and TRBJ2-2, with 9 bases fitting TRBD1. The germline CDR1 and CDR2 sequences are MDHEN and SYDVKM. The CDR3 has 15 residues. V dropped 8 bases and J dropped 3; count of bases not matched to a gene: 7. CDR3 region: CASGETGGDTGELFF. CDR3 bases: TGTGCCAGCGGTGAAACAGGGGGCGACACCGGGGAGCTGTTTTTT.

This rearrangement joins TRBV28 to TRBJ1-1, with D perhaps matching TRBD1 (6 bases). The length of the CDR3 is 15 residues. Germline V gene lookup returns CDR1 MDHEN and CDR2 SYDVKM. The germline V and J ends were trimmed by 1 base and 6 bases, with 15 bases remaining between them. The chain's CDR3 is CASSLLPGASAEAFF. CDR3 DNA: TGTGCCAGCAGTTTATTGCCAGGGGCGTCCGCTGAAGCTTTCTTT. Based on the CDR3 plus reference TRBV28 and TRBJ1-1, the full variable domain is DVKVTQSSRYLVKRTGEKVFLECVQDMDHENMFWYRQDPGLGLRLIYFSYDVKMKEKGDIPEGYSVSREKKERFSLILESASTNQTSMYLCASSLLPGASAEAFFGQGTRLTVV.

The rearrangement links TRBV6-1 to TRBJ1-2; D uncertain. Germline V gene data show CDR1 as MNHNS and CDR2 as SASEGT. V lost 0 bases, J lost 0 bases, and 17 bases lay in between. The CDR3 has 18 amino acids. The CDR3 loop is CASSEATGVWTSNYGYTF. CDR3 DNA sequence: TGTGCCAGCAGTGAAGCGACGGGAGTGTGGACGTCTAACTATGGCTACACCTTC.

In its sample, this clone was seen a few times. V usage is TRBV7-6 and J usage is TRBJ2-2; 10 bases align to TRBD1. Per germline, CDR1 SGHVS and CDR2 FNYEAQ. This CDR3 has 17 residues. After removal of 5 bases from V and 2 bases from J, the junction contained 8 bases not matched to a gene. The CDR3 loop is CASSGRQGASNTGELFF. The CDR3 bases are TGTGCCAGCAGCGGACGACAGGGGGCCTCTAACACCGGGGAGCTGTTTTTT.

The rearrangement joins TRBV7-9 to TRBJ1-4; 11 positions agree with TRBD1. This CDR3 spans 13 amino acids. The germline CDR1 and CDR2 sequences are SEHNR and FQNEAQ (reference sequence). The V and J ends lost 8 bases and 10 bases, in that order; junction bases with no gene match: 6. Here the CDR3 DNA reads TGTGCCAGCGGTTCTGGGACAGGGGGAAAACTGTTTTTT. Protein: CASGSGTGGKLFF.

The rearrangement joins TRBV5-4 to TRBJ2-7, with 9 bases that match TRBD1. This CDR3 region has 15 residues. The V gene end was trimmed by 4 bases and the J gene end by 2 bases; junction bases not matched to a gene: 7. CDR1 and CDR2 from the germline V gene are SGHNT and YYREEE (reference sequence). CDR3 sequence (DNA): TGTGCCAGCAGCACCTGGGACAGGGATACCTACGAGCAGTACTTC. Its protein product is CASSTWDRDTYEQYF.

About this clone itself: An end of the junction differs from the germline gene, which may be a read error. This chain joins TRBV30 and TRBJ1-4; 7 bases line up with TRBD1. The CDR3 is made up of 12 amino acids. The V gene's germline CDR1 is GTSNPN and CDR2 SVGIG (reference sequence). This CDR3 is CAWSVQGQPAVF. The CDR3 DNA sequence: TGTGCCTGGAGTGTACAGGGGCAGCCGGCGGTTTTT. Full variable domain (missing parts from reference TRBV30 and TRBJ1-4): SQTIHQWPATLVQPVGSPLSLECTVEGTSNPNLYWYRQAAGRGLQLLFYSVGIGQISSEVPQNLSASRPQDRQFILSSKKLLLSDSGFYLCAWSVQGQPAVFGSGTQLSVL.

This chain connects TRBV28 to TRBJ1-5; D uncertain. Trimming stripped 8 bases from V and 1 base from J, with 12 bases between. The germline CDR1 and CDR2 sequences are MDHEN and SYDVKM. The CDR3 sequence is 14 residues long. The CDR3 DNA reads TGTGCCAGCCGCGTTTCCATCAGCAATCAGCCCCAGCATTTT. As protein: CASRVSISNQPQHF.

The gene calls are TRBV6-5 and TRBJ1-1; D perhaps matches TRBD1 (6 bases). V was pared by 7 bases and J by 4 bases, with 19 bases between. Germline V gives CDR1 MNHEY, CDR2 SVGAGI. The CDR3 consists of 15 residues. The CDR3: CASTLTGGVGTEAFF. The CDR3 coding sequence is TGTGCCAGCACCCTAACGGGGGGCGTGGGCACTGAAGCTTTCTTT.

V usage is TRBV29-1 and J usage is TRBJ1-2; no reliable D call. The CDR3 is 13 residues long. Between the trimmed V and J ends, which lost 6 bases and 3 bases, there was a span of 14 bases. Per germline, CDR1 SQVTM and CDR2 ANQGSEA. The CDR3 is CSVPGEAYYGYTF. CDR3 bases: TGCAGCGTGCCCGGGGAAGCATACTATGGCTACACCTTC.

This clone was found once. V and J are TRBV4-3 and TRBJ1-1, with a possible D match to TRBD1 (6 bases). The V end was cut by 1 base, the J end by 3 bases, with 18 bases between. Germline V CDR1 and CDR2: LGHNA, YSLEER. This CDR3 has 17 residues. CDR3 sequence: CASSQVRTRGGDTEAFF. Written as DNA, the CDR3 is TGCGCCAGCAGCCAAGTTAGAACCAGGGGAGGGGACACTGAAGCTTTCTTT.

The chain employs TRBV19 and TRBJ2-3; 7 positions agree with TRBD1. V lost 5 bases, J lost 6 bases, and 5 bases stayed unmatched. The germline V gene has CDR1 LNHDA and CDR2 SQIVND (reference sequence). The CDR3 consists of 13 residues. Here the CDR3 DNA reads TGTGCCAGTAGTTTTACAGGGGCGGATACGCAGTATTTT. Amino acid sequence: CASSFTGADTQYF.

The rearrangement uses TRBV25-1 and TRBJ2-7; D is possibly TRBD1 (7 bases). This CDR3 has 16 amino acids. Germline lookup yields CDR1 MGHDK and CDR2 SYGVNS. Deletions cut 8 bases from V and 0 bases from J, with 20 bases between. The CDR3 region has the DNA TGTGCCAGCGGAGCGCGGAGGGGGCCCCTCTCCTACGAGCAGTACTTC. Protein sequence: CASGARRGPLSYEQYF.

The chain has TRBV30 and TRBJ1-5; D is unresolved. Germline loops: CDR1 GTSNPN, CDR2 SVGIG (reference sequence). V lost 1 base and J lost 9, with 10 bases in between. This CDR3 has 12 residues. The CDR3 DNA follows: TGTGCCTGGAGTGAGGGTCGGGGGCCCCAGCATTTT. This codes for CAWSEGRGPQHF.

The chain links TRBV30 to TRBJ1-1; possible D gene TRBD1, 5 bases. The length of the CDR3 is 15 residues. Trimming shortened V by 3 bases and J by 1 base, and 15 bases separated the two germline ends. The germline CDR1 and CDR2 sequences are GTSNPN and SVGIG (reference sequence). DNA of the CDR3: TGTGCCTGGAGGGTAAAACAGGCCCGGAACACTGAAGCTTTCTTT. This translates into CAWRVKQARNTEAFF.

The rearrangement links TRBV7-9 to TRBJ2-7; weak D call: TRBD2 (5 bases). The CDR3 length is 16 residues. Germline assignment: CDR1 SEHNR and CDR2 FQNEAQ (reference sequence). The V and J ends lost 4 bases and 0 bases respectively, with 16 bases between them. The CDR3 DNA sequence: TGTGCCAGCAGCTCCGGGGTTTTCAGCGACTCCTACGAGCAGTACTTC. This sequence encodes CASSSGVFSDSYEQYF. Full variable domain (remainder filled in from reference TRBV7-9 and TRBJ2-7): DTGVSQNPRHKITKRGQNVTFRCDPISEHNRLYWYRQTLGQGPEFLTYFQNEAQLEKSRLLSDRFSAERPKGSFSTLEIQRTEQGDSAMYLCASSSGVFSDSYEQYFGPGTRLTVT.

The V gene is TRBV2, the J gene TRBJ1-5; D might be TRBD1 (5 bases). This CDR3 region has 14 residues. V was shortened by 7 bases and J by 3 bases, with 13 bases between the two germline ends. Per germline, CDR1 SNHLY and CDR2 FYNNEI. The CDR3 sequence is CASTLRGLNQPQHF. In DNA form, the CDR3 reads TGTGCCAGCACGTTAAGGGGCCTCAATCAGCCCCAGCATTTT.

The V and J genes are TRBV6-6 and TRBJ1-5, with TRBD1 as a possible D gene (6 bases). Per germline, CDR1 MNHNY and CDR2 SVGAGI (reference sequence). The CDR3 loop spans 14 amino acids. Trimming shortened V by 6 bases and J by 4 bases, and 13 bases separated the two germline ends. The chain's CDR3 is CASSTGTPNQPQHF. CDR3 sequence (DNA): TGTGCCAGCAGCACCGGGACACCTAATCAGCCCCAGCATTTT.

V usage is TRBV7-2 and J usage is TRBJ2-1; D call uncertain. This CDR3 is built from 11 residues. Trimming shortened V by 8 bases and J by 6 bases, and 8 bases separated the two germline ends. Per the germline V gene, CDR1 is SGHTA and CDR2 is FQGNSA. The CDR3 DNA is TGTGCCAGCGCGGTTATCAATGAGCAGTTCTTC. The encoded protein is CASAVINEQFF.

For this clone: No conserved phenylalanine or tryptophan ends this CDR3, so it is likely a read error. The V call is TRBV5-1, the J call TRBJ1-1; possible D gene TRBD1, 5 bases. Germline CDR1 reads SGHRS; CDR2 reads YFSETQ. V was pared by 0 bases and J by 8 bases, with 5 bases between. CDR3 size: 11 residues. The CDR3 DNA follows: TGCGCCAGCAGCTTGGGACAGGAAGCTTTCGTT. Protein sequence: CASSLGQEAFV.

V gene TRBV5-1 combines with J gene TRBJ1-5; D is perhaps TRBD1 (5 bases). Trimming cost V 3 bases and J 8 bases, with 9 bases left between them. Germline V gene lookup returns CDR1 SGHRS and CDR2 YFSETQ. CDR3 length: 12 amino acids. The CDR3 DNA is TGCGCCAGCAGCTGGACAATCAAGCCCCAGCATTTT. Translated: CASSWTIKPQHF.